This T cell receptor (beta chain) was identified in a study of blood T cell repertoires in COVID-19. Study-level information: COVID-19 samples from acute and convalescent phases originated in the United States, Italy and Spain. PBMCs, B-cell-depleted T cells, or T cells provided the cDNA or gDNA that made up the material.

The CDR3 extends over 15 amino acids. Trimming pared 6 bases from V and 0 bases from J, leaving 12 bases between. Germline loops: CDR1 MNHEY, CDR2 SMNVEV (reference sequence). Original methodology: From reference gene primer amplification, estimates of nucleated cell counts were derived. Method: immunoSEQ multiplex PCR; TCRdb's copy keeps in-frame clones and lacks some. V and J calls and clone size follow that table, whereas D and trimming were derived from the DNA. The sample yields about 27,000 clones, about 90% seen once. The sequenced sample consisted of peripheral blood. The clonotype was recovered from a human donor in a cohort sampled during active COVID-19. The rearrangement uses TRBV27 and TRBJ1-5; D is ambiguous. CDR3 amino acids: CASSSGGSSNQPQHF. CDR3 sequence (DNA): TGTGCCAGCAGCTCGGGAGGGTCTAGCAATCAGCCCCAGCATTTT.